This T cell receptor (beta chain) was captured in a study of control samples from healthy donors and cancer patients. The repertoire was sequenced with immunoSEQ multiplex PCR; TCRdb's copy has only in-frame clones and lacks some. In the table there are roughly 88,000 clones, more than 80% of which are singletons. Germline V CDR1 and CDR2: MNHEY, SMNVEV (reference sequence). The CDR3 is 12 residues long. Trimming took off 6 bases at V and 0 bases at J, with 4 bases between the two ends. This TCR was sampled from a man younger than 35 in good health. The specimen sequenced was blood. V is TRBV27 and J is TRBJ2-3; unclear D gene. The CDR3 nucleotides read TGTGCCAGCAGCGGGAGCACAGATACGCAGTATTTT. Translating gives CASSGSTDTQYF.